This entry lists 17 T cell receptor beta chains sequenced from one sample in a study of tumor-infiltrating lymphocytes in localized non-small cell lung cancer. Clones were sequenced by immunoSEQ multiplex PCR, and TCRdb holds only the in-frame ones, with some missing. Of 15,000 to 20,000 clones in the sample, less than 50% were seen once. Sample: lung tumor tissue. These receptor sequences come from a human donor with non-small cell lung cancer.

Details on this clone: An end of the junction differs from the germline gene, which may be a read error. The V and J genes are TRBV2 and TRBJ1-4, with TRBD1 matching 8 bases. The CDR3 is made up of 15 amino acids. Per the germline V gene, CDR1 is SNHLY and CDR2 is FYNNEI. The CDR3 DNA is TGTGCCAGCAGTGGGGACAGGAGGAATAATGAAAACCTGTTTTTT. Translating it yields CASSGDRRNNENLFF.

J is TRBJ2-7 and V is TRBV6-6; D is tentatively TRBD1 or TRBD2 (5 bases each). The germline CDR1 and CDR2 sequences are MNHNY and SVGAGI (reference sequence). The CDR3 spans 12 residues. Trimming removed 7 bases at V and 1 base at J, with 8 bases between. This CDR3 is CASTEGSYEQYF. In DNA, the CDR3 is TGTGCCAGCACCGAGGGGTCCTACGAGCAGTACTTC.

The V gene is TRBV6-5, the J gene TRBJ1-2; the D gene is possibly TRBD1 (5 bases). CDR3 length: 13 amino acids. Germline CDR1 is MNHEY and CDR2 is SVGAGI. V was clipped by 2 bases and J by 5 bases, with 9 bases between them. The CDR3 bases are TGTGCCAGCAGTTACACAGGATGGTATGGCTACACCTTC. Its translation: CASSYTGWYGYTF.

In DNA, the CDR3 is TGTGCCAGCAGCGTAGAGGGCACCTACACCGGGGAGCTGTTTTTT. Residues: CASSVEGTYTGELFF. The chain couples TRBV9 to TRBJ2-2; D is unclear. CDR3 length equals 15 residues. V was shortened by 0 bases and J by 3 bases, with 9 bases between the two germline ends. Germline values: CDR1 SGDLS, CDR2 YYNGEE.

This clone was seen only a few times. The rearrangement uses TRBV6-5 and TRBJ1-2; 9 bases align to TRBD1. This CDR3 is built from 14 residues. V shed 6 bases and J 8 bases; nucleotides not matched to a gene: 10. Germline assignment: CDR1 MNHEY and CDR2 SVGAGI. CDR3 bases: TGTGCCAGCAGGGAGGACAGGGGCGGCGGGGGCTACACCTTC. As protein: CASREDRGGGGYTF.

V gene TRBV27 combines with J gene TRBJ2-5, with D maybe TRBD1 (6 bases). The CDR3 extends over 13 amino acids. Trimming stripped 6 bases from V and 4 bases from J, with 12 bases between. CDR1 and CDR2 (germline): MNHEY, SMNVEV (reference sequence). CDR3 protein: CASSLIGGETQYF. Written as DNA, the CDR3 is TGTGCCAGCAGCTTAATAGGGGGAGAGACCCAGTACTTC.

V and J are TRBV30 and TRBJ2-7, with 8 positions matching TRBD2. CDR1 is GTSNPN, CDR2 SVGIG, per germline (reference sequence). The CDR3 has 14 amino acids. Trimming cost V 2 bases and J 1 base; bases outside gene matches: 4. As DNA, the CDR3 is TGTGCCTGGAGTCGGGGGGGTGAATCCTACGAGCAGTACTTC. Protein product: CAWSRGGESYEQYF.

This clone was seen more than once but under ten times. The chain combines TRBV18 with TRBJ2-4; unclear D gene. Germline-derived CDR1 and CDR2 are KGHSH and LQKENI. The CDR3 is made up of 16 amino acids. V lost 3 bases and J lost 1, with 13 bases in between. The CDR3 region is CASSPQLQAAKNIQYF. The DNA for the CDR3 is TGTGCCAGCTCACCGCAGCTCCAAGCGGCCAAAAACATTCAGTACTTC.

CDR3 nucleotide sequence: TGTGCCAGCCGATCCGACTTAACAGTCACAGATACGCAGTATTTT. It yields the protein CASRSDLTVTDTQYF. V is TRBV9 and J is TRBJ2-3; D is undetermined. The CDR3 runs to 15 residues. Germline CDR1 and CDR2: SGDLS and YYNGEE. Trimming stripped 7 bases from V and 2 bases from J, with 17 bases between.

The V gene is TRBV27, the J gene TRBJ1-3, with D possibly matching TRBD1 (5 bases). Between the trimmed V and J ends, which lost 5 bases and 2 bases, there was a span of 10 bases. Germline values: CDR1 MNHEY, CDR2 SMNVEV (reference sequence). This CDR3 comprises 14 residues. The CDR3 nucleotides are TGTGCCAGCAGTCTGGCAGGGCCTGGAAACACCATATATTTT. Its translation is CASSLAGPGNTIYF.

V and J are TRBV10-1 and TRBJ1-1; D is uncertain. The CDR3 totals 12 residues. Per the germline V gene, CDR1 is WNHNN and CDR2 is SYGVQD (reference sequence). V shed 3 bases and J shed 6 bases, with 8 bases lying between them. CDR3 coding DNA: TGCGCCAGCAGTGACGGGGAACCTGAAGCTTTCTTT. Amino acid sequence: CASSDGEPEAFF.

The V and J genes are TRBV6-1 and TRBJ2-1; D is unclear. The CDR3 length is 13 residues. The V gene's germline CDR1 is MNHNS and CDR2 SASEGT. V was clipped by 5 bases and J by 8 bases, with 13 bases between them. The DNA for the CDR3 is TGTGCCAGCAGTTCTCTAGGCCCGGATGAGCAGTTCTTC. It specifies CASSSLGPDEQFF.

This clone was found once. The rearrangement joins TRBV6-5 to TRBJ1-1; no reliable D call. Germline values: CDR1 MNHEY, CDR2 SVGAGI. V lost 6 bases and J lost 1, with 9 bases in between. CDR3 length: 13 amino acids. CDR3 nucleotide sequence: TGTGCCAGCAGAGCGACACCGAACACTGAAGCTTTCTTT. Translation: CASRATPNTEAFF.

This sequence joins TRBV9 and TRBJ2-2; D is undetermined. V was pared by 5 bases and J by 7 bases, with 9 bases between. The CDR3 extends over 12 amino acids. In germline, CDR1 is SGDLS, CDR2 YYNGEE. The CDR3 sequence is CASSLVFGELFF. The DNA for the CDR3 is TGTGCCAGCAGTCTGGTGTTCGGGGAGCTGTTTTTT.

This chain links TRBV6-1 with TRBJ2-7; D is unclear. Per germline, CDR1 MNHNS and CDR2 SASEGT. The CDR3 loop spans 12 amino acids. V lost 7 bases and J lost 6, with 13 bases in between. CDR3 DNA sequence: TGTGCCAGCAAGGACGGAGCCGGCGAGCAGTACTTC. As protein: CASKDGAGEQYF.

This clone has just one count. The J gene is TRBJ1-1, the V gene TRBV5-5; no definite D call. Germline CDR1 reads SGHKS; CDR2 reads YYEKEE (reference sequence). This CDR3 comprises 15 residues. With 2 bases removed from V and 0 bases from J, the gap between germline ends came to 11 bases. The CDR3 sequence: CASSLAPGMNTEAFF. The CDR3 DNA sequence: TGTGCCAGCAGCTTAGCCCCAGGCATGAACACTGAAGCTTTCTTT.

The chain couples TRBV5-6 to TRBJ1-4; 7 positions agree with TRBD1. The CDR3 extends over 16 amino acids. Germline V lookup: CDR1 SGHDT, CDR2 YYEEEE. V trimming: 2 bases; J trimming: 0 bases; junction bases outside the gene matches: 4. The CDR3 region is CASSFGTVATNEKLFF. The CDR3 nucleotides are TGTGCCAGCAGCTTTGGGACAGTTGCAACTAATGAAAAACTGTTTTTT.